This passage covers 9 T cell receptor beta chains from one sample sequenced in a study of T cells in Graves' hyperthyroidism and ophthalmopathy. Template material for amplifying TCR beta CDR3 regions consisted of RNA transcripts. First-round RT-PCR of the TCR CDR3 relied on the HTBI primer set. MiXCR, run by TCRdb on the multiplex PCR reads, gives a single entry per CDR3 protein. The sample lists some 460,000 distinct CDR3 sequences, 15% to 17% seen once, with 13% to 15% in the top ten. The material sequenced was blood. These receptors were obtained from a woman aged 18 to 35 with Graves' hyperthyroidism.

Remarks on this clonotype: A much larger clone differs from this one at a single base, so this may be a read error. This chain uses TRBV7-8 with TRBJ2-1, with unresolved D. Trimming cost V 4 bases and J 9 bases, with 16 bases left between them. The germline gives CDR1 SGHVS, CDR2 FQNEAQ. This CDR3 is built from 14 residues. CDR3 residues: CASSSTAALGEQFF. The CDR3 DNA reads TGTGCCAGCAGCTCAACAGCAGCCCTTGGTGAGCAGTTCTTC.

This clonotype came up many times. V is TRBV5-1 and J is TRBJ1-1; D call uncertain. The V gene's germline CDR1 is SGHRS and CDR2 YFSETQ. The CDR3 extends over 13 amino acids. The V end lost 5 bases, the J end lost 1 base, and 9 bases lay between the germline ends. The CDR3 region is CASSFDPNTEAFF. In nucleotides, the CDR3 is TGCGCCAGCAGTTTTGACCCGAACACTGAAGCTTTCTTT.

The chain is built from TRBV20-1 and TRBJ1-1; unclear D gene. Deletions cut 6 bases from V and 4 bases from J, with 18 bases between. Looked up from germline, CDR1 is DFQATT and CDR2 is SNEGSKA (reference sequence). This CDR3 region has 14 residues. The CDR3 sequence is CSAPGRTPGTEAFF. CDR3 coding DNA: TGCAGTGCCCCCGGACGGACTCCGGGCACTGAAGCTTTCTTT.

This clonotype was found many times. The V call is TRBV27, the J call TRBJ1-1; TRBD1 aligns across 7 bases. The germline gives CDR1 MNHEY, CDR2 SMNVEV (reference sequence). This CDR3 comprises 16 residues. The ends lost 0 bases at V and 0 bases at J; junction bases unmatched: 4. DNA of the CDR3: TGTGCCAGCAGTTTATCCAGGGGGAGAGTGAACACTGAAGCTTTCTTT. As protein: CASSLSRGRVNTEAFF.

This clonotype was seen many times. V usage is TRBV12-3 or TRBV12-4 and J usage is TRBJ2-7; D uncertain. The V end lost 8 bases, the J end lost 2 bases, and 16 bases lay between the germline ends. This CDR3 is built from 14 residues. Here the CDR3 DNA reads TGTGCCAGCGGTATGGCCAGCGATCCCTACGAGCAGTACTTC. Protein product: CASGMASDPYEQYF.

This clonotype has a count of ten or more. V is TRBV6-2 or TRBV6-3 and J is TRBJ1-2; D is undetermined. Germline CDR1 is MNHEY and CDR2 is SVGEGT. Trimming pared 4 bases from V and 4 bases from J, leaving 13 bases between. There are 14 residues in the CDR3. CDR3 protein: CASSSLRNAYGYTF. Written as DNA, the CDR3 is TGTGCCAGCAGTTCGCTGAGAAACGCCTATGGCTACACCTTC.

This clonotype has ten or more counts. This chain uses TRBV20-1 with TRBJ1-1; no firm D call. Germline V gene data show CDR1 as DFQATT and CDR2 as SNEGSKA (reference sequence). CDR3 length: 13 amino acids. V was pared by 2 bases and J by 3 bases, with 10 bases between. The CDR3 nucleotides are TGCAGTGCTAGAAACCCCCGGTACACTGAAGCTTTCTTT. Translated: CSARNPRYTEAFF.

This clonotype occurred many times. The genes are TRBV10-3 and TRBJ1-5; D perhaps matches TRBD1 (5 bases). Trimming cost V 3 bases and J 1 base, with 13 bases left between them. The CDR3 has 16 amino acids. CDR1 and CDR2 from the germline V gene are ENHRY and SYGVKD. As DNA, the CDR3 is TGTGCCATCAGTGAAGCGGGGGAGCGGAGCAATCAGCCCCAGCATTTT. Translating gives CAISEAGERSNQPQHF.

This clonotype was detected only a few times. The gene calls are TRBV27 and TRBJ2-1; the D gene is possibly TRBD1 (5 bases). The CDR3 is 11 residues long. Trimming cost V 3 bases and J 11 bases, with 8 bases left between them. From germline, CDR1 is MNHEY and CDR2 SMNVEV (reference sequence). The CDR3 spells CASSFLDKQFF. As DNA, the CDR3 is TGTGCCAGCAGTTTCTTGGACAAGCAGTTCTTC.